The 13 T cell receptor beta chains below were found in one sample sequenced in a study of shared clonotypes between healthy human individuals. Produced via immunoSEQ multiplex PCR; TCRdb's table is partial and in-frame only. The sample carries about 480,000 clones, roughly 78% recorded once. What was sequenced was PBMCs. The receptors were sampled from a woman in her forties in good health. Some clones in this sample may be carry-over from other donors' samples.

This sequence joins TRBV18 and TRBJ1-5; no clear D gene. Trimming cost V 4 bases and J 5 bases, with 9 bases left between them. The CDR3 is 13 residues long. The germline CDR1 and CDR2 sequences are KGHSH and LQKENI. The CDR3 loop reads CASSQWADQPQHF. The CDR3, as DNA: TGTGCCAGCTCACAGTGGGCGGATCAGCCCCAGCATTTT.

The CDR3 sequence: CASSLSYTGTGGDKVYNEQFF. The CDR3 coding sequence is TGTGCCAGCAGCCTATCATATACCGGGACAGGGGGGGACAAGGTCTACAATGAGCAGTTCTTC. The chain couples TRBV7-8 to TRBJ2-1; 11 nucleotides align to TRBD1. The CDR3 totals 21 residues. V trimming: 5 bases; J trimming: 3 bases; junction bases outside the gene matches: 21. Per the germline V gene, CDR1 is SGHVS and CDR2 is FQNEAQ.

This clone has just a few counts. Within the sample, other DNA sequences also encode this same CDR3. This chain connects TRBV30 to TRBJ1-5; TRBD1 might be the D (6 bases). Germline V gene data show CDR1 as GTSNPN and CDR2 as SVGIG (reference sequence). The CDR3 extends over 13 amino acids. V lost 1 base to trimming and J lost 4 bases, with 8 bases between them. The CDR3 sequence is CAWSEGGNQPQHF. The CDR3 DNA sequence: TGTGCCTGGAGTGAGGGGGGAAATCAGCCCCAGCATTTT.

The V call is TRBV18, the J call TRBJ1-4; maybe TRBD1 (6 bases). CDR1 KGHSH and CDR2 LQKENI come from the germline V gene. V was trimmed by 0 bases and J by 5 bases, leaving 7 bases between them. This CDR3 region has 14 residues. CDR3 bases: TGTGCCAGCTCACCACCCGGACAGAATGAAAAACTGTTTTTT. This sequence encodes CASSPPGQNEKLFF.

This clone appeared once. This CDR3 is CASSFFSAQGVDYGYTF. CDR3 in DNA: TGTGCCAGCAGCTTTTTTTCGGCCCAGGGGGTAGACTATGGCTACACCTTC. This chain connects TRBV7-3 to TRBJ1-2, with 7 bases identical to TRBD1. CDR1 is SGHTA and CDR2 is FQGTGA in the germline V gene. Trimming at V came to 3 bases and at J to 3 bases, leaving 13 bases not matched to a gene. The CDR3 loop spans 17 amino acids.

CDR3 amino acids: CASSTPGLAGRNTQYF. The CDR3 region has the DNA TGTGCCAGCAGCACCCCAGGACTAGCGGGACGGAATACGCAGTATTTT. This chain joins TRBV7-2 and TRBJ2-3, with 12 bases lining up with TRBD2. This CDR3 comprises 16 residues. V lost 5 bases and J lost 7; bases outside the gene matches: 10. Germline V gene data show CDR1 as SGHTA and CDR2 as FQGNSA.

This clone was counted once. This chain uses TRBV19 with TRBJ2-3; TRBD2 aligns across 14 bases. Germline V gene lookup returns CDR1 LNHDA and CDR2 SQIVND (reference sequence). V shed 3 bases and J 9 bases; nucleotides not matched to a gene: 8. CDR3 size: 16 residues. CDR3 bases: TGTGCCAGTAGTATCCGACTAGCGGGAGGGTGGGTGACGCAGTATTTT. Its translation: CASSIRLAGGWVTQYF.

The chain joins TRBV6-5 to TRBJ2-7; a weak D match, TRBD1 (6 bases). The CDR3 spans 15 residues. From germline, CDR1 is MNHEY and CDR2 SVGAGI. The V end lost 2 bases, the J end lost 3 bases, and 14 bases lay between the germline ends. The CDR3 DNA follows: TGTGCCAGCAGTTACACCCTGGACAGCCTCTACGAGCAGTACTTC. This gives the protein CASSYTLDSLYEQYF.

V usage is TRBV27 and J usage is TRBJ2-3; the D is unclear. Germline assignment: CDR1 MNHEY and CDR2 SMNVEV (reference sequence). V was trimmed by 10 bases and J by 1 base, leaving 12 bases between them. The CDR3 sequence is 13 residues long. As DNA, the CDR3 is TGTGCCACCAAGCCCTGGGGCACAGATACGCAGTATTTT. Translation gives CATKPWGTDTQYF.

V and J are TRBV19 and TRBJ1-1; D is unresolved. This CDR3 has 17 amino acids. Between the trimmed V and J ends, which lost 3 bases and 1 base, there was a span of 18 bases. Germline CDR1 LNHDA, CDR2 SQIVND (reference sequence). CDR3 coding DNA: TGTGCCAGTAGTATTGATGGACCGAATCGGGGGAACACTGAAGCTTTCTTT. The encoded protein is CASSIDGPNRGNTEAFF.

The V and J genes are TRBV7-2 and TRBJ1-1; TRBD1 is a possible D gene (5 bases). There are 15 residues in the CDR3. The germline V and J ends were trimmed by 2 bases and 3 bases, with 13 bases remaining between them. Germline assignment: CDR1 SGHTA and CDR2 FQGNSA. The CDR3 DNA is TGTGCCAGCAGCTTATTCAGGGTAGGGGACACTGAAGCTTTCTTT. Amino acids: CASSLFRVGDTEAFF.

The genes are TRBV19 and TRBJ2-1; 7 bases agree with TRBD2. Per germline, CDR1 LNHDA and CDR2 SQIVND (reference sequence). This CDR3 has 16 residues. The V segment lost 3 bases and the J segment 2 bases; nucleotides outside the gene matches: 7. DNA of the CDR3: TGTGCCAGTAGTATGATTCGGGCGGGAGCCTACAATGAGCAGTTCTTC. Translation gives CASSMIRAGAYNEQFF. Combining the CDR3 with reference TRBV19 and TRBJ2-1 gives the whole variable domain DGGITQSPKYLFRKEGQNVTLSCEQNLNHDAMYWYRQDPGQGLRLIYYSQIVNDFQKGDIAEGYSVSREKKESFPLTVTSAQKNPTAFYLCASSMIRAGAYNEQFFGPGTRLTVL.

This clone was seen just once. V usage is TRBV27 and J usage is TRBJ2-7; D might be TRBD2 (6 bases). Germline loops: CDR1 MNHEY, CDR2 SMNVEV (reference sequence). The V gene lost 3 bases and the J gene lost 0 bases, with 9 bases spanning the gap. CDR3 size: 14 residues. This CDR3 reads CASSFGGASYEQYF. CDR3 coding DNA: TGTGCCAGCAGTTTCGGCGGGGCCTCCTACGAGCAGTACTTC.